This T cell receptor beta chain was captured in a study of T cells in Graves' hyperthyroidism and ophthalmopathy. The investigators amplified TCR beta CDR3 regions from RNA transcripts. A set of HTBI primers served as the primers for a first-round RT-PCR of the TCR CDR3. TCRdb passed the multiplex PCR reads through MiXCR, listing each CDR3 protein once. The table has roughly 510,000 distinct CDR3 sequences, about 20% seen once; the top ten hold about 26%. Trimming removed 0 bases at V and 2 bases at J, with 7 bases between. The CDR3 is 14 residues long. At least ten counts were recorded for this clonotype. Across 18 months, stable Graves' hyperthyroidism was marked by no progression to ophthalmopathy.

This TCR was recovered from a man between 18 and 35 years old with Graves' hyperthyroidism. The V gene is TRBV12-3 or TRBV12-4, the J gene TRBJ1-2; D unclear. Input material: blood. The DNA of the CDR3 is TGTGCCAGCAGTTTAGCGGGCAGAAACTATGGCTACACCTTC. Translating gives CASSLAGRNYGYTF.